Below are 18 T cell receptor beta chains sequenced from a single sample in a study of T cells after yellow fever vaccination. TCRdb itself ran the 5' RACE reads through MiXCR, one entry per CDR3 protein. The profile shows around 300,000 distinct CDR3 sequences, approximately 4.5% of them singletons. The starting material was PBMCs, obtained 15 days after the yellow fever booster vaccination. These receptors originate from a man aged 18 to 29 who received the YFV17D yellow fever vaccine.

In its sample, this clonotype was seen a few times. CDR3 in amino acids: CASSFGLAGEPSSYEQYV. Written as DNA, the CDR3 is TGTGCCAGCAGCTTTGGACTAGCGGGGGAACCGAGCTCCTACGAGCAGTACGTC. The chain couples TRBV7-8 to TRBJ2-7; TRBD2 agrees at 13 bases. J lost 0 bases, V lost 3 bases, and 8 bases had no gene match. The CDR3 covers 18 residues. Germline CDR1 reads SGHVS; CDR2 reads FQNEAQ.

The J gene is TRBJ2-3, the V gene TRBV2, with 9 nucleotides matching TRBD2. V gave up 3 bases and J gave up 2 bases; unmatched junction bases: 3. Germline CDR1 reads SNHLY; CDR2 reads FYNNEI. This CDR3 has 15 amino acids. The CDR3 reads CASSDGLAITDTQYF. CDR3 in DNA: TGTGCCAGCAGTGATGGACTAGCGATCACAGATACGCAGTATTTT.

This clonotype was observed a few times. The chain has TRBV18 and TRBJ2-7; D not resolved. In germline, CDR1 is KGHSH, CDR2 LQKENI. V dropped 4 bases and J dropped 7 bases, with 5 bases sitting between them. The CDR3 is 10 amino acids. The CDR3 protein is CASSLLEQYV. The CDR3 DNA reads TGTGCCAGCTCACTGTTGGAGCAGTACGTC.

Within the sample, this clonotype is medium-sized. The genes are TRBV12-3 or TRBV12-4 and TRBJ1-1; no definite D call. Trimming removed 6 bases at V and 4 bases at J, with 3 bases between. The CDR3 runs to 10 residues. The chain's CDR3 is CASRGTEAFF. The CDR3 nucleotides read TGTGCCAGCAGGGGCACTGAAGCTTTCTTT.

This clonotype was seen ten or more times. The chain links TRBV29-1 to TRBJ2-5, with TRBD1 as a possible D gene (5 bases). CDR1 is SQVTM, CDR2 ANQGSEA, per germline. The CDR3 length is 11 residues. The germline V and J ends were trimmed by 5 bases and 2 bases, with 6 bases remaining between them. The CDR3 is CSVRQQETQYF. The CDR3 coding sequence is TGCAGCGTTAGACAGCAAGAGACCCAGTACTTC.

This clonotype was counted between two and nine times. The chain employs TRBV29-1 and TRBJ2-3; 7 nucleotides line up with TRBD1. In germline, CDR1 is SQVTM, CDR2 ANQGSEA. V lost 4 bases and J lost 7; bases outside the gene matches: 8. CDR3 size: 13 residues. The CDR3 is CSVVRDSFYTQYF. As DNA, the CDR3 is TGCAGCGTTGTAAGGGACAGTTTTTATACGCAGTATTTT.

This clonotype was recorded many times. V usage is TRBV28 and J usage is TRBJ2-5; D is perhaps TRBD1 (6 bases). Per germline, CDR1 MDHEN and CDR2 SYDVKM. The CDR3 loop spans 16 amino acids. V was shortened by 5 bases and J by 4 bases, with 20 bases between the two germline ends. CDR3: CASSRLPGARGETQYF. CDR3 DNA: TGTGCCAGCAGTCGATTACCAGGGGCGAGGGGAGAGACCCAGTACTTC.

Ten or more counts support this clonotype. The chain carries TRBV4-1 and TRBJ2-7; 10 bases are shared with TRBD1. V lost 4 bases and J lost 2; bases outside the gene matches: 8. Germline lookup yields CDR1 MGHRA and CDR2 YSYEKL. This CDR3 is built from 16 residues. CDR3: CASSPIGTGAAYEQYF. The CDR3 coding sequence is TGCGCCAGCAGCCCGATCGGGACAGGGGCGGCCTACGAGCAGTACTTC.

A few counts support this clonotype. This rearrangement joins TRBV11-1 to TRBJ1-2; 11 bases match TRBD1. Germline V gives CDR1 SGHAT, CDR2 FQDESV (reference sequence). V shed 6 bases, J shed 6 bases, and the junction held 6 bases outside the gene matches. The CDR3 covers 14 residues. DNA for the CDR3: TGTGCCAGCAGTTCCGGACAGGGGGCCCATGGCTACACCTTC. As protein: CASSSGQGAHGYTF.

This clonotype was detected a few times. The CDR3, as DNA: TGTGCCAGCAGTTGGGACAGGTTCGACTACTCTGGGGCCAACGTCCTGACTTTC. As protein: CASSWDRFDYSGANVLTF. The chain couples TRBV6-5 to TRBJ2-6; 8 nucleotides match TRBD1. Per the germline V gene, CDR1 is MNHEY and CDR2 is SVGAGI. There are 18 residues in the CDR3. The V gene end was trimmed by 4 bases and the J gene end by 0 bases; junction bases not matched to a gene: 8.

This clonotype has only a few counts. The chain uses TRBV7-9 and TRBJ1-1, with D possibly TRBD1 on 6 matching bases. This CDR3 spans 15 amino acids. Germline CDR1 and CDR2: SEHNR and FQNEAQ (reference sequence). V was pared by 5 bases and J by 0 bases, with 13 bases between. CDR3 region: CASSLLTGMNTEAFF. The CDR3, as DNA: TGTGCCAGCAGCCTTCTTACAGGGATGAACACTGAAGCTTTCTTT.

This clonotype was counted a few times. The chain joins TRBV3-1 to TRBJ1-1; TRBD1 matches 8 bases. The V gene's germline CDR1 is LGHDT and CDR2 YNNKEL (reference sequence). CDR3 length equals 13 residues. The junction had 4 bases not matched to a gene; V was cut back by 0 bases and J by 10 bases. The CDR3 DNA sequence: TGTGCCAGCAGCCAAGAAAATGACAGGGGAGCTTTCTTT. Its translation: CASSQENDRGAFF.

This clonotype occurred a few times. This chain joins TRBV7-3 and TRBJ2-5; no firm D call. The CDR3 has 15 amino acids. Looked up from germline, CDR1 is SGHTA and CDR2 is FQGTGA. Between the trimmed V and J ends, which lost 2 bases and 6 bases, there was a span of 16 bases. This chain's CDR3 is CASSLGVSSRKTQYF. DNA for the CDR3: TGTGCCAGCAGCTTAGGAGTCAGTAGTCGGAAGACCCAGTACTTC.

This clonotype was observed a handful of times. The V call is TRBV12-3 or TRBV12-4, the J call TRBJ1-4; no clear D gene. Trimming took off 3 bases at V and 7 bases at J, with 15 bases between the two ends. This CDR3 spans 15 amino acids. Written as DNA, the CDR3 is TGTGCCAGCAGTTTCGTGGAGGGTTTTGGTGAAAAACTGTTTTTT. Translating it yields CASSFVEGFGEKLFF.

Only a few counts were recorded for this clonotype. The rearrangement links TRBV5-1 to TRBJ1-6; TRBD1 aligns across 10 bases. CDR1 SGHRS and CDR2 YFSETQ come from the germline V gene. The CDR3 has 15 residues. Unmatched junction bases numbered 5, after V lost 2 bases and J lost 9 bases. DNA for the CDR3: TGCGCCAGCAGCTTCGGGACAGGGGTTATTTCACCCCTCCACTTT. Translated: CASSFGTGVISPLHF.

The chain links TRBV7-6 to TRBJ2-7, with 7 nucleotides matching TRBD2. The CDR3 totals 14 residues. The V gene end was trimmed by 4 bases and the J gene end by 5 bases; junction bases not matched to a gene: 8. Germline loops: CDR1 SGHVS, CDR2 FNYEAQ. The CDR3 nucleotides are TGTGCCAGCAGCTCGGGACTATTTCCCAACGAGCAGTACTTC. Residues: CASSSGLFPNEQYF.

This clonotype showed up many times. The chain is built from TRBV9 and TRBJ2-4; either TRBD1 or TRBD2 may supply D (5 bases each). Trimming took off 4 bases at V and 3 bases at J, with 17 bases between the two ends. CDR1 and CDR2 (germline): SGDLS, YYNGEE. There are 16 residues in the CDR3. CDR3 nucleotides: TGTGCCAGCAGCCACGGGACCGATGGCGTCAAAAACATTCAGTACTTC. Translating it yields CASSHGTDGVKNIQYF.

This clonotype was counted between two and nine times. Here the CDR3 reads CAISPAQGYTEAFF. CDR3 sequence (DNA): TGTGCCATCTCACCGGCTCAGGGATACACTGAAGCTTTCTTT. The V and J genes are TRBV10-3 and TRBJ1-1, with TRBD1 as a possible D gene (5 bases). V lost 8 bases and J lost 3, with 16 bases in between. The CDR3 runs to 14 residues. Germline CDR1 reads ENHRY; CDR2 reads SYGVKD.